Following are 27 T cell receptor beta chains from one sample sequenced in a study of Ad26.COV2.S vaccination and SARS-CoV-2 variants. Treatment indicated: roughly 18 received Ad26.COV2.S at low or high dose, single or two shots; about 5 received placebo; per-sample allocation not given. Specimens were obtained on day 63 following the first vaccine or placebo injection. The data were produced by immunoSEQ multiplex PCR, yet TCRdb's version contains in-frame clones alone and is incomplete. The sample shows around 300,000 clones, around 88% of them seen only once. Sequencing was performed on peripheral blood, taken in a trial of Ad26.COV2.S vaccine versus placebo. Receptors were obtained from a person aged 18 to 65 who received the Ad26.COV2.S COVID-19 vaccine or a placebo.

V gene TRBV2 combines with J gene TRBJ2-1; D is perhaps TRBD1 or TRBD2 (5 bases each). This CDR3 region has 15 residues. Germline lookup yields CDR1 SNHLY and CDR2 FYNNEI. V was cut by 2 bases and J by 4 bases, with 12 bases left in between. The CDR3 DNA follows: TGTGCCAGCAGTGAATCCGGGGCTTATTACAATGAGCAGTTCTTC. Encoded protein: CASSESGAYYNEQFF.

In this sample, this clone turned up once. The chain is built from TRBV5-5 and TRBJ2-7; 7 nucleotides line up with TRBD1. CDR1 and CDR2 (germline): SGHKS, YYEKEE (reference sequence). The CDR3 spans 14 residues. The J segment lost 7 bases and the V segment lost 5 bases, leaving 12 bases of the junction unmatched. In DNA form, the CDR3 reads TGTGCCAGCAGTTTGACCCTCGTACAGGGGGAGCAGTACTTC. Protein sequence: CASSLTLVQGEQYF.

This sequence joins TRBV27 and TRBJ2-1, with no clear D. The CDR3 consists of 14 residues. Germline CDR1 is MNHEY and CDR2 is SMNVEV (reference sequence). Trimming took 5 bases from V and 0 from J, leaving 8 bases between them. CDR3 in amino acids: CASSPLISYNEQFF. The CDR3 nucleotides are TGTGCCAGCAGTCCTCTGATCTCCTACAATGAGCAGTTCTTC.

The gene calls are TRBV28 and TRBJ2-5, with 8 bases that match TRBD2. J lost 0 bases, V lost 5 bases, and 8 bases had no gene match. CDR3 length: 16 amino acids. Germline V lookup: CDR1 MDHEN, CDR2 SYDVKM. CDR3 protein: CASSAVGAGDQETQYF. The CDR3 nucleotides read TGTGCCAGCAGTGCTGTGGGAGCGGGAGACCAAGAGACCCAGTACTTC.

The rearrangement uses TRBV28 and TRBJ1-5; 7 bases are shared with TRBD1. Trimming cost V 7 bases and J 5 bases; bases outside gene matches: 14. The CDR3 has 16 residues. The germline gives CDR1 MDHEN, CDR2 SYDVKM. The CDR3 nucleotides are TGTGCCAGCACCACGGGCGGCCAAGGGGGCGATCAGCCCCAGCATTTT. Translating it yields CASTTGGQGGDQPQHF.

The gene calls are TRBV9 and TRBJ2-3, with D possibly being TRBD2 (7 bases). V lost 5 bases and J 5 bases, leaving 15 bases between the germline ends. The germline gives CDR1 SGDLS, CDR2 YYNGEE. This CDR3 is built from 14 residues. CDR3 sequence reads: CASSIRGAGDTQYF. CDR3 DNA sequence: TGTGCCAGCAGTATACGGGGGGCTGGAGATACGCAGTATTTT.

The V gene is TRBV2, the J gene TRBJ1-1; TRBD1 aligns across 8 bases. The V segment lost 6 bases and the J segment 1 base; nucleotides outside the gene matches: 1. Germline CDR1 and CDR2: SNHLY and FYNNEI. CDR3 size: 13 residues. The CDR3 region has the DNA TGTGCCAGCAGAGGACAGGGGAACACTGAAGCTTTCTTT. Translation gives CASRGQGNTEAFF.

This chain connects TRBV19 to TRBJ1-5; 7 bases fit TRBD1. Germline V gene lookup returns CDR1 LNHDA and CDR2 SQIVND (reference sequence). CDR3 size: 15 residues. The V gene end was trimmed by 8 bases and the J gene end by 6 bases; junction bases not matched to a gene: 13. CDR3 bases: TGTGCCAGTCAGACAGGGCGCCTCGGTGGTCAGCCCCAGCATTTT. Residues: CASQTGRLGGQPQHF.

V is TRBV7-6 and J is TRBJ2-7; TRBD1 aligns across 12 bases. CDR3 length: 16 residues. Germline V lookup: CDR1 SGHVS, CDR2 FNYEAQ. V lost 5 bases to trimming and J lost 5 bases; unmatched junction nucleotides: 10. The CDR3 DNA is TGTGCCAGCAGCGCAAACCCGGGACAGGGGGCTGACGAGCAGTACTTC. This sequence encodes CASSANPGQGADEQYF.

This clone was observed once. The CDR3 is CASSLVGFYEQYF. Written as DNA, the CDR3 is TGTGCCAGCAGCTTAGTGGGGTTCTACGAGCAGTACTTC. V gene TRBV11-2 combines with J gene TRBJ2-7, with D hard to call. Germline CDR1 SGHAT, CDR2 FQNNGV. V was pared by 1 base and J by 3 bases, with 7 bases between. The CDR3 runs to 13 residues.

The chain couples TRBV15 to TRBJ1-4; 9 bases align to TRBD1. This CDR3 has 16 amino acids. The V segment lost 0 bases and the J segment 4 bases; nucleotides outside the gene matches: 3. Germline assignment: CDR1 LNHNV and CDR2 YYDKDF (reference sequence). The CDR3 reads CATSRETGQGNEKLFF. The CDR3 nucleotides are TGTGCCACCAGCAGAGAAACGGGACAGGGTAATGAAAAACTGTTTTTT.

V and J are TRBV6-2 or TRBV6-3 and TRBJ1-4, with D unclear. The CDR3 loop spans 19 amino acids. Per germline, CDR1 MNHEY and CDR2 SVGEGT. Deletions cut 0 bases from V and 2 bases from J, with 19 bases between. The CDR3 DNA is TGTGCCAGCAGTTACTCAAGGGCCCGGCCATCATCCACTAATGAAAAACTGTTTTTT. Its translation: CASSYSRARPSSTNEKLFF.

The rearrangement joins TRBV27 to TRBJ2-7; possible D gene TRBD1, 5 bases. V gave up 2 bases and J gave up 3 bases, with 23 bases separating them. CDR1 MNHEY and CDR2 SMNVEV come from the germline V gene (reference sequence). The CDR3 contains 18 residues. For the CDR3, the DNA is TGTGCCAGCAGTTTACGCCAGTCAACAGGCTTTTCTAGCTACGAGCAGTACTTC. The encoded protein is CASSLRQSTGFSSYEQYF.

This clone has just one count. J is TRBJ1-6 and V is TRBV6-5, with 9 bases matching TRBD1. After removal of 2 bases from V and 7 bases from J, the junction contained 6 bases not matched to a gene. The CDR3 spans 16 residues. CDR1 is MNHEY, CDR2 SVGAGI, per germline. CDR3 bases: TGTGCCAGCAGTTACACCAGGGACAGGGTGAATTCACCCCTCCACTTT. Its translation: CASSYTRDRVNSPLHF.

This clone was recorded once. CDR3 bases: TGTGCCAGCAGCGAACACCCGAACACTGAAGCTTTCTTT. Translated, it gives CASSEHPNTEAFF. The chain couples TRBV5-5 to TRBJ1-1; D uncertain. CDR1 and CDR2 from the germline V gene are SGHKS and YYEKEE (reference sequence). With 4 bases removed from V and 1 base from J, the gap between germline ends came to 8 bases. CDR3 length equals 13 residues.

The gene calls are TRBV2 and TRBJ2-3; D ambiguous. This CDR3 contains 14 residues. In germline, CDR1 is SNHLY, CDR2 FYNNEI. Trimming took 6 bases from V and 7 from J, leaving 17 bases between them. In nucleotides, the CDR3 is TGTGCCAGCAGCCGCGGCCTCTCTTTTCATACGCAGTATTTT. Translation: CASSRGLSFHTQYF.

The chain links TRBV6-4 to TRBJ1-2, with TRBD1 matching 8 bases. CDR1 is MRHNA and CDR2 is SNTAGT in the germline V gene. The CDR3 contains 13 residues. V trimming: 4 bases; J trimming: 8 bases; junction bases outside the gene matches: 6. CDR3 in amino acids: CASSAQGAEGYTF. The CDR3 DNA reads TGTGCCAGCAGTGCCCAGGGGGCGGAGGGCTACACCTTC.

This chain joins TRBV7-2 and TRBJ1-4; no clear D. The CDR3 contains 14 residues. The V gene lost 5 bases and the J gene lost 8 bases, with 15 bases spanning the gap. Germline V lookup: CDR1 SGHTA, CDR2 FQGNSA. CDR3 nucleotides: TGTGCCAGCAGCCCGTCTCCGGACCAGGAAAAACTGTTTTTT. It translates to CASSPSPDQEKLFF.

The CDR3 DNA is TGTGCCAGCAGTCAGGGAGCTAACTATGGCTACACCTTC. It encodes CASSQGANYGYTF. The genes are TRBV6-5 and TRBJ1-2; perhaps TRBD1 as D (5 bases). V lost 5 bases to trimming and J lost 0 bases, with 7 bases between them. This CDR3 is built from 13 residues. Germline V gives CDR1 MNHEY, CDR2 SVGAGI.

The V gene is TRBV7-8, the J gene TRBJ1-4, with D unresolved. Deletions cut 2 bases from V and 4 bases from J, with 17 bases between. Germline CDR1 and CDR2: SGHVS and FQNEAQ. CDR3 size: 17 residues. Here the CDR3 DNA reads TGTGCCAGCAGCTTAAGCGCTGTCGAGGCTTATAATGAAAAACTGTTTTTT. This sequence encodes CASSLSAVEAYNEKLFF. Using reference TRBV7-8 and TRBJ1-4 for the parts outside the CDR3, the full variable domain is GAGVSQSPRYKVAKRGQDVALRCDPISGHVSLFWYQQALGQGPEFLTYFQNEAQLDKSGLPSDRFFAERPEGSVSTLKIQRTQQEDSAVYLCASSLSAVEAYNEKLFFGSGTQLSVL.

The chain links TRBV21-1 to TRBJ2-4; the D call in the table, TRBD2, was not verified against the DNA. TRBV21-1 is reported as a pseudogene. This CDR3 region has 19 residues. CDR3 DNA: TGTGCCAGCAGCAAAGACCCGCAAGCCGGAGGGTTGGCCAAAAACATTCAGTACTTC. This gives the protein CASSKDPQAGGLAKNIQYF.

The CDR3 DNA reads as TGTGCCAGCAGCACAGGGGCGGTTGGCTACACCTTC. This gives the protein CASSTGAVGYTF. The chain is built from TRBV11-2 and TRBJ1-2; TRBD1 matches 7 bases. Germline CDR1 and CDR2: SGHAT and FQNNGV. Trimming at V came to 5 bases and at J to 7 bases, leaving 4 bases not matched to a gene. The CDR3 is 12 amino acids.

This chain connects TRBV6-5 to TRBJ2-1, with D tentatively TRBD1 (5 bases). Deletions cut 6 bases from V and 5 bases from J, with 17 bases between. This CDR3 has 15 residues. Germline V gives CDR1 MNHEY, CDR2 SVGAGI. This chain's CDR3 is CASSPSRARDNEQFF. The CDR3 DNA sequence: TGTGCCAGCAGCCCCTCCAGGGCACGTGACAATGAGCAGTTCTTC.

The chain couples TRBV5-4 to TRBJ1-1; D is perhaps TRBD1 (6 bases). The length of the CDR3 is 15 residues. V was pared by 2 bases and J by 6 bases, with 17 bases between. Germline V CDR1 and CDR2: SGHNT, YYREEE (reference sequence). The CDR3 region is CASSFPGQVIAEAFF. Here the CDR3 DNA reads TGTGCCAGCAGCTTTCCGGGACAAGTTATCGCTGAAGCTTTCTTT.

This clone appeared once. The chain recombines TRBV9 with TRBJ2-2; no definite D call. CDR1 is SGDLS and CDR2 is YYNGEE in the germline V gene. The CDR3 runs 16 residues. V lost 3 bases to trimming and J lost 1 base, with 13 bases between them. This CDR3 reads CASSGQSGLNTGELFF. The CDR3 region has the DNA TGTGCCAGCAGCGGCCAATCAGGTTTGAACACCGGGGAGCTGTTTTTT.

The chain is built from TRBV7-3 and TRBJ2-2; D is undetermined. CDR1 is SGHTA, CDR2 FQGTGA, per germline. V dropped 5 bases and J dropped 6 bases, with 13 bases sitting between them. The CDR3 is 14 amino acids. Written as DNA, the CDR3 is TGTGCCAGCAGCCCGAGCCCTACCTCCGGGGAGCTGTTTTTT. It codes for CASSPSPTSGELFF.

The gene calls are TRBV19 and TRBJ1-2; the D is unclear. Germline lookup yields CDR1 LNHDA and CDR2 SQIVND (reference sequence). V lost 5 bases and J 0 bases, leaving 4 bases between the germline ends. CDR3 length: 12 amino acids. The CDR3 spells CASSGANYGYTF. Written as DNA, the CDR3 is TGTGCCAGTAGTGGAGCTAACTATGGCTACACCTTC.